This entry concerns a single T cell receptor (beta chain). The data are from a study of molecular identifiers for immune sequencing clone quantification. A single record per CDR3 protein comes from TCRdb applying MiXCR to the PCR reads. Of approximately 630,000 distinct CDR3 sequences listed, 25% were seen once; the top ten hold 0.7% to 0.95%. V was shortened by 7 bases and J by 7 bases, with 20 bases between the two germline ends. The length of the CDR3 is 14 residues. Germline V gene sequence: CDR1 MDHEN, CDR2 SYDVKM. This receptor was obtained from a human donor in good health. Some libraries in this study had Jurkat cell RNA spiked in. Input material: naive CD8+ T cells from blood, with Jurkat cell RNA spiked in. The subset here: FACS-sorted CD8+CD4-CCR7+CD45RA+ naive T cells. The chain links TRBV28 to TRBJ2-7; D remains ambiguous. CDR3 sequence reads: CASILPLLLTEQYF. CDR3 coding DNA: TGTGCCAGCATCCTTCCTCTGTTACTAACGGAGCAGTACTTC.